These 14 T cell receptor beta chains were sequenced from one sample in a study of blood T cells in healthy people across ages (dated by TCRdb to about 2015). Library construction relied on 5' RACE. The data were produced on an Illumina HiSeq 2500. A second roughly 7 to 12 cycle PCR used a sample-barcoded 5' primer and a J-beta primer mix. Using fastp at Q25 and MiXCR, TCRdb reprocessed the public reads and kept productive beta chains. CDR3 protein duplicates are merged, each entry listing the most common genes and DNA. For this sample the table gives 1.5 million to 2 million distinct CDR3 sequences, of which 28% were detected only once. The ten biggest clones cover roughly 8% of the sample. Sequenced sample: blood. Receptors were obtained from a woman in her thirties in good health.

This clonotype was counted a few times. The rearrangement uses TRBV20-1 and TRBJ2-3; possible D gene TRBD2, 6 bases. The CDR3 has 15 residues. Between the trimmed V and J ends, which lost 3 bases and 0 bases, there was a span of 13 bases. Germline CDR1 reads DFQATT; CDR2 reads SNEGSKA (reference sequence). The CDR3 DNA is TGCAGTGCTAGCCCTAGGCGGGGAAGCACAGATACGCAGTATTTT. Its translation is CSASPRRGSTDTQYF.

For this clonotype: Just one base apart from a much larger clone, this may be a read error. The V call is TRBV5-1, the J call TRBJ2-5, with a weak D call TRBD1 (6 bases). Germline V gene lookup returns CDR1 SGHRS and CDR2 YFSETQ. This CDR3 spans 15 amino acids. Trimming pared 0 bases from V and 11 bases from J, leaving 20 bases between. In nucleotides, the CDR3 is TGCGCCAGCAGCTTGGTTGGGGGCGCTCTCAATGAGCAGTACTTC. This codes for CASSLVGGALNEQYF.

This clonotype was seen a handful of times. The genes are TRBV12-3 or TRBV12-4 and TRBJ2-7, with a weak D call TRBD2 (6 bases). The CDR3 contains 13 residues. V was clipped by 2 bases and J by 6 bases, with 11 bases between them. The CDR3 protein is CASSLFGSGEQYF. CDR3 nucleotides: TGTGCCAGCAGTTTATTCGGGAGTGGCGAGCAGTACTTC.

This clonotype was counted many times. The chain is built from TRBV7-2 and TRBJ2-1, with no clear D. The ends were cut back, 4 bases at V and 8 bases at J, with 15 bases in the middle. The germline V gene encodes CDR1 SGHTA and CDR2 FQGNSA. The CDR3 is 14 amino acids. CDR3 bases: TGTGCCAGCAGCTGGGGATCGACGCGTGATGAGCAGTTCTTC. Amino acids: CASSWGSTRDEQFF.

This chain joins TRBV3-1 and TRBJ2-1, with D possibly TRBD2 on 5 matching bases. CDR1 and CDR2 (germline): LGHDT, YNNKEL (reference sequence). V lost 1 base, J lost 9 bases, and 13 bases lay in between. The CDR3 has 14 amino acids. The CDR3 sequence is CASSQGIVRGEQFF. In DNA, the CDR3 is TGTGCCAGCAGCCAAGGAATTGTTCGGGGTGAGCAGTTCTTC.

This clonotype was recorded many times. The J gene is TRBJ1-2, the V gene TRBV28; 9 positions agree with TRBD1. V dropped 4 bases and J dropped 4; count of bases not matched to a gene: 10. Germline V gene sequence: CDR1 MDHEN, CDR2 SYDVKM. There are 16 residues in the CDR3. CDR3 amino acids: CASSSPGQGVIYGYTF. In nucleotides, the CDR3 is TGTGCCAGCAGTTCACCGGGACAGGGTGTGATCTATGGCTACACCTTC.

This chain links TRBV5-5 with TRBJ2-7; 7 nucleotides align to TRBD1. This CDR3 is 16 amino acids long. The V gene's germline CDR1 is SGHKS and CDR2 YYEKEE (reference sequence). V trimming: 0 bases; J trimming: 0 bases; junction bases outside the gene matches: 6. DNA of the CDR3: TGTGCCAGCAGCTTGGAAGGACAGGACTTCTCCTACGAGCAGTACTTC. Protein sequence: CASSLEGQDFSYEQYF.

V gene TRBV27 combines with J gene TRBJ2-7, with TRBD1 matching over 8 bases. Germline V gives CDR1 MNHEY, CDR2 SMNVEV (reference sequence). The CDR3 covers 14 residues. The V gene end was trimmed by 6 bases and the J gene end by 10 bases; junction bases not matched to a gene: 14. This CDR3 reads CASSLTGVSSTQYF. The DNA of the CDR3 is TGTGCCAGCAGCTTGACAGGGGTCAGTAGTACCCAGTACTTC.

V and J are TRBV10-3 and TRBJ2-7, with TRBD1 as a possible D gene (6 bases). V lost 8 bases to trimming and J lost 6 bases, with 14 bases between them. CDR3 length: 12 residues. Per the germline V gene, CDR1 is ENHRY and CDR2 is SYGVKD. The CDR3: CAIAPGDREQYF. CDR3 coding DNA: TGTGCCATCGCGCCAGGGGACCGCGAGCAGTACTTC.

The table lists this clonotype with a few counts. CDR3 bases: TGCGCCAGCAGCCAAGCACCTGGACTAGGGTCAGAGACCCAGTACTTC. Amino acid sequence: CASSQAPGLGSETQYF. This sequence joins TRBV4-1 and TRBJ2-5; 7 nucleotides align to TRBD2. Germline V gene data show CDR1 as MGHRA and CDR2 as YSYEKL. The CDR3 length is 16 residues. The V gene end was trimmed by 1 base and the J gene end by 4 bases; junction bases not matched to a gene: 9.

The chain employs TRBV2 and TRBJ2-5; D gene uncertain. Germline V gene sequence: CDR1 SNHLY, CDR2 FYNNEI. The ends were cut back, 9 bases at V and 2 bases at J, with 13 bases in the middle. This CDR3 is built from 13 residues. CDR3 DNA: TGTGCCAGTACTTTGGACCCACAAGAGACCCAGTACTTC. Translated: CASTLDPQETQYF.

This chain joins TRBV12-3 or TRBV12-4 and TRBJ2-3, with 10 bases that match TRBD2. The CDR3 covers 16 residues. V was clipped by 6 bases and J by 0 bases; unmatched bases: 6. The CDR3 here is CASRNSGGLSTDTQYF. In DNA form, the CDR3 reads TGTGCCAGCAGAAATAGCGGGGGGCTGAGCACAGATACGCAGTATTTT.

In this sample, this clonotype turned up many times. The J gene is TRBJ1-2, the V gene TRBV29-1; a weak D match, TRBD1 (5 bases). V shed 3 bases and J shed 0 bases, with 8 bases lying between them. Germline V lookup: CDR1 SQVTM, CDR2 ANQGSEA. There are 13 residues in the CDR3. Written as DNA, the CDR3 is TGCAGCGTTGAGGGGACCTCTAACTATGGCTACACCTTC. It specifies CSVEGTSNYGYTF.

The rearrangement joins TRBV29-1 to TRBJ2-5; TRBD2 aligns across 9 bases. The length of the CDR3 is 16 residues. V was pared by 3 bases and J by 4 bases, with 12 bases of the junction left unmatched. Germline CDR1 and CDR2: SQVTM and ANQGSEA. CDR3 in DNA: TGCAGCGTTGATCTTCTGGCGGGAGGGCCGGTAGAGACCCAGTACTTC. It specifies CSVDLLAGGPVETQYF.